The T cell receptor beta chain under discussion was sequenced for a study of T-cell reconstitution after alpha-beta-depleted transplantation in children. This sample's TCRbeta library carried unique molecular identifier barcodes. A single record per CDR3 protein comes from TCRdb applying MiXCR to the PCR reads. The sample carries 200,000 to 250,000 distinct CDR3 sequences, just under 8.5% recorded once. The study's findings and limits: Fresh T-cell production supplied most of the T-cell counts and diversity seen one year after transplant. Reportedly, alpha-beta T cells present about two months post-transplant originated from several hundred expanded clones of graft origin.

Ten or more counts support this clonotype. Antigen specificity is unknown. Germline assignment: CDR1 MNHNS and CDR2 SASEGT. Trimming at V came to 6 bases and at J to 1 base, leaving 9 bases not matched to a gene. The CDR3 sequence is 16 residues long. V is TRBV6-1 and J is TRBJ1-2; 9 bases align to TRBD1. The material was PBMCs, mostly from graft donor cells, obtained 180 days after TCRalphabeta/CD19-depleted stem cell transplant. The sequence was collected from a male patient under 18 who had a stem cell transplant for acute lymphoblastic leukemia, so the T cells may come from the graft donor. The CDR3 DNA reads TGTGCCAGCAGAACCGGGACAGGGCCTTTTAACTATGGCTACACCTTC. Its protein is CASRTGTGPFNYGYTF.